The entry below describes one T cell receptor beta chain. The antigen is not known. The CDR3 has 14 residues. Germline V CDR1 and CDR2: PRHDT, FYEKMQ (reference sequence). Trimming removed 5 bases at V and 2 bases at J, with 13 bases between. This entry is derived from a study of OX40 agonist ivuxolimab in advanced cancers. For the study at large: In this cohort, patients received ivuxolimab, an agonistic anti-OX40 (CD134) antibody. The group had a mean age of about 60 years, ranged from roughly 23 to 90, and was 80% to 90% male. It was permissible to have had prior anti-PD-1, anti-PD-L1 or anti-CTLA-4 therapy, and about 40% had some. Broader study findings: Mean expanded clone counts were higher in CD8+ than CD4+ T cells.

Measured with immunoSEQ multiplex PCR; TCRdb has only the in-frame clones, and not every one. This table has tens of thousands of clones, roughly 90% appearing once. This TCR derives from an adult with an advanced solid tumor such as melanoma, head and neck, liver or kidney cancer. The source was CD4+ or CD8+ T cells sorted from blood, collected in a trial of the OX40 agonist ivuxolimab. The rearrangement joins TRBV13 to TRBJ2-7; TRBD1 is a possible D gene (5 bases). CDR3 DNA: TGTGCCAGCAGCCCAAAGGGGCGCCCCTACGAGCAGTACTTC. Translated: CASSPKGRPYEQYF.